These 14 T cell receptor beta chains were all obtained from the same sample, sequenced in a study of CD8 T cells in Susac syndrome (dated by TCRdb to 2018 to 2020). The protocol used for the library was the immunoSEQ multiplex PCR assay. RNA was extracted with the RNeasy kit and roughly 0.45 to 1 ug was reverse transcribed using random hexamers. The public sequencing data were trimmed at Q25 with fastp and processed into clonotypes with MiXCR by TCRdb, which kept only in-frame beta chains. Each record represents a unique CDR3 protein, reported with the most common genes and DNA among its rows. The sample table holds 100,000 to 150,000 distinct CDR3 sequences, of which 94% were seen once. The leading ten clones occupy more than 0.09% of the sample. Sequenced input: CD4+ T cells from PBMCs. The receptors derive from a human donor in good health.

This chain connects TRBV30 to TRBJ1-1, with D uncertain. Germline assignment: CDR1 GTSNPN and CDR2 SVGIG (reference sequence). The ends were cut back, 3 bases at V and 2 bases at J, with 1 base in the middle. The CDR3 runs to 10 residues. CDR3 in DNA: TGTGCCTGGAGAAACACTGAAGCTTTCTTT. As protein: CAWRNTEAFF.

V gene TRBV7-2 combines with J gene TRBJ2-3; 10 bases are a match to TRBD2. CDR1 and CDR2 from the germline V gene are SGHTA and FQGNSA. This CDR3 comprises 16 residues. V lost 1 base and J lost 5; bases outside the gene matches: 6. CDR3 protein: CASSLGPSGSGDTQYF. The DNA for the CDR3 is TGTGCCAGCAGCTTAGGCCCTAGCGGGAGTGGAGATACGCAGTATTTT.

This clonotype showed up just once. The V gene is TRBV3-1, the J gene TRBJ2-1; 10 nucleotides match TRBD2. The CDR3 loop spans 17 amino acids. The germline V gene has CDR1 LGHDT and CDR2 YNNKEL (reference sequence). V shed 4 bases, J shed 5 bases, and the junction held 11 bases outside the gene matches. The CDR3 region is CASSPTIAGGLDNEQFF. CDR3 DNA sequence: TGTGCCAGCAGCCCCACTATAGCGGGAGGATTGGACAATGAGCAGTTCTTC.

This rearrangement joins TRBV12-3 or TRBV12-4 to TRBJ2-5, with a weak D call TRBD1 (7 bases). This CDR3 is 15 amino acids long. V dropped 1 base and J dropped 1 base, with 10 bases sitting between them. The CDR3 region is CASSLGGTAQETQYF. CDR3 DNA sequence: TGTGCCAGCAGTTTAGGCGGGACAGCCCAAGAGACCCAGTACTTC.

The chain combines TRBV12-5 with TRBJ1-3; D gene uncertain. V gave up 1 base and J gave up 4 bases, with 11 bases separating them. This CDR3 region has 15 residues. Germline CDR1 is LGHNT and CDR2 is FRNRAP. CDR3 loop: CASGLGARDGNTIYF. As DNA, the CDR3 is TGTGCTAGTGGTTTGGGAGCGAGAGACGGAAACACCATATATTTT.

The CDR3 protein is CASSLGRGITNTDTQYF. As DNA, the CDR3 is TGTGCCAGCAGCTTAGGAAGAGGCATCACCAACACAGATACGCAGTATTTT. The chain uses TRBV11-2 and TRBJ2-3; unclear D gene. CDR3 size: 17 residues. Germline CDR1 and CDR2: SGHAT and FQNNGV. The V gene lost 1 base and the J gene lost 2 bases, with 16 bases spanning the gap. Drawing the rest from reference TRBV11-2 and TRBJ2-3, the complete variable domain is EAGVAQSPRYKIIEKRQSVAFWCNPISGHATLYWYQQILGQGPKLLIQFQNNGVVDDSQLPKDRFSAERLKGVDSTLKIQPAKLEDSAVYLCASSLGRGITNTDTQYFGPGTRLTVL.

This chain joins TRBV6-5 and TRBJ2-3; D unclear. Trimming shortened V by 5 bases and J by 12 bases, and 15 bases separated the two germline ends. The germline gives CDR1 MNHEY, CDR2 SVGAGI. This CDR3 is built from 12 residues. The DNA of the CDR3 is TGTGCCAGCAGTGAATCGGGTACCTACCAGTATTTT. It translates to CASSESGTYQYF.

In its sample, this clonotype was seen a few times. This chain connects TRBV7-2 to TRBJ2-5; D is unclear. Germline CDR1 SGHTA, CDR2 FQGNSA. CDR3 length equals 12 residues. Deletions cut 5 bases from V and 4 bases from J, with 8 bases between. This CDR3 is CASSQSRETQYF. As DNA, the CDR3 is TGTGCCAGCAGCCAATCCAGAGAGACCCAGTACTTC.

The V call is TRBV10-3, the J call TRBJ2-4; D might be TRBD2 (6 bases). This CDR3 comprises 15 residues. The germline gives CDR1 ENHRY, CDR2 SYGVKD. V was shortened by 8 bases and J by 0 bases, with 14 bases between the two germline ends. The CDR3 coding sequence is TGTGCCATCTCCCCTGGGGGGATAGCCAAAAACATTCAGTACTTC. Translating gives CAISPGGIAKNIQYF.

This chain's CDR3 is CASSPPAGLQETQYF. CDR3 DNA: TGTGCCAGCAGTCCCCCCGCAGGTTTACAAGAGACCCAGTACTTC. This chain joins TRBV28 and TRBJ2-5; D uncertain. CDR3 length equals 15 residues. V lost 5 bases, J lost 2 bases, and 15 bases lay in between. From germline, CDR1 is MDHEN and CDR2 SYDVKM.

The rearrangement uses TRBV5-1 and TRBJ2-7, with D perhaps being TRBD1 or TRBD2 (7 bases each). V shed 4 bases and J shed 0 bases, with 14 bases lying between them. The CDR3 covers 15 residues. Germline CDR1 and CDR2: SGHRS and YFSETQ. Here the CDR3 DNA reads TGCGCCAGCAGCCGAGGGGGCGGGAGCTCCTACGAGCAGTACTTC. This gives the protein CASSRGGGSSYEQYF.

This chain uses TRBV9 with TRBJ1-1, with D unclear. In germline, CDR1 is SGDLS, CDR2 YYNGEE. Trimming shortened V by 1 base and J by 1 base, and 5 bases separated the two germline ends. The CDR3 is made up of 13 amino acids. The DNA for the CDR3 is TGTGCCAGCAGCGTATTAGGGAACACTGAAGCTTTCTTT. Translating gives CASSVLGNTEAFF.

The gene calls are TRBV5-1 and TRBJ2-5; D is ambiguous. Germline V gene data show CDR1 as SGHRS and CDR2 as YFSETQ. This CDR3 region has 12 residues. V was pared by 2 bases and J by 5 bases, with 7 bases between. CDR3 protein: CASSFQEETQYF. The DNA for the CDR3 is TGCGCCAGCAGCTTCCAGGAGGAGACCCAGTACTTC.

This chain uses TRBV24-1 with TRBJ2-3; D ambiguous. Per germline, CDR1 KGHDR and CDR2 SFDVKD. Trimming left V 9 bases short and J 6 bases short, with 9 bases between. The CDR3 consists of 11 residues. This chain's CDR3 is CATSGRDTQYF. The CDR3 nucleotides are TGTGCCACCTCGGGCCGGGATACGCAGTATTTT.